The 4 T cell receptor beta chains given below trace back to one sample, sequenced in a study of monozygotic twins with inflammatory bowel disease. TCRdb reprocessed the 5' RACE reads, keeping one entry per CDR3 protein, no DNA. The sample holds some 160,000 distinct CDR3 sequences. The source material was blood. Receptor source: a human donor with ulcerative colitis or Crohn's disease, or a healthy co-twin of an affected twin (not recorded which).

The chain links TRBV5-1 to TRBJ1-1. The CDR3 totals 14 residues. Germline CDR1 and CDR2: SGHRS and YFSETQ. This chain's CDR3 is CASSLVALGTEAFF.

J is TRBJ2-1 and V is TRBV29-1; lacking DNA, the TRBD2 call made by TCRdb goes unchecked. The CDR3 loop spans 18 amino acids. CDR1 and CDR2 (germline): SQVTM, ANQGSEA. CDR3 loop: CSVEELKGLAGGANEQFF.

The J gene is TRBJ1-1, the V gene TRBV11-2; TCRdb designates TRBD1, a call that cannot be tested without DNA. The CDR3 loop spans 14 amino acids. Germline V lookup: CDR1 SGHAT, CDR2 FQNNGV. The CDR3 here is CASSLEGDLGGAFF.

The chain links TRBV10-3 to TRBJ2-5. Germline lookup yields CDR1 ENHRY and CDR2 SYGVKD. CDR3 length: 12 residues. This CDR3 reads CAISESPETQYF.